These T cell receptor beta chains were read from a single sample in a study of graft-versus-host responses after intestinal transplantation. These receptors' antigens are unknown. The method was immunoSEQ multiplex PCR; TCRdb's version includes in-frame clones alone and lacks a portion of them. The table includes roughly 80,000 clones, around nine tenths detected once. Specimen: unstimulated CD8+ T cells sorted from spleen or lymph node cells, collected before transplant. Every receptor here comes from a human donor who was the organ donor for an intestinal transplant. Each CDR3 is given with its conserved first and last residue. D genes are given only for firm matches. A clone size is listed for some rows: how often the clone was seen (once, few, many), or a class if it is expanded.

clone_size	v_call	j_call	d_call	cdr3_aa	cdr3_nt
-	TRBV4-1	TRBJ2-1	-	CASSLPGGYNEQFF	TGCGCCAGCAGCCTCCCCGGTGGGTACAATGAGCAGTTCTTC
once	TRBV27	TRBJ1-2	-	CASSRVGGGYGYTF	TGTGCCAGCAGCCGCGTGGGGGGCGGCTATGGCTACACCTTC
-	TRBV2	TRBJ1-6	-	CASSNSEVINSPLHF	TGTGCCAGCAGTAATTCCGAGGTCATTAATTCACCCCTCCACTTT
-	TRBV7-3	TRBJ2-7	TRBD1	CASSLATGVAYEQYF	TGTGCCAGCAGCCTGGCGACAGGGGTAGCCTACGAGCAGTACTTC
-	TRBV28	TRBJ1-2	-	CASSLDRYGYTF	TGTGCCAGCAGCCTCGACCGCTATGGCTACACCTTC
-	TRBV7-3	TRBJ1-1	-	CASSRTANTEAFF	TGTGCCAGCAGCCGCACAGCGAACACTGAAGCTTTCTTT
-	TRBV5-1	TRBJ2-7	-	CASSLVPGYEQYF	TGCGCCAGCAGCTTGGTGCCGGGCTACGAGCAGTACTTC
-	TRBV11-2	TRBJ2-5	-	CASSLDTWGYQETQYF	TGTGCCAGCAGCTTAGATACCTGGGGTTACCAAGAGACCCAGTACTTC
-	TRBV28	TRBJ1-3	TRBD1	CATTGSRSGNTIYF	TGTGCTACGACAGGGAGCCGCTCTGGAAACACCATATATTTT
-	TRBV15	TRBJ1-2	-	CATSSLLDNYGYTF	TGTGCCACCAGCAGTTTACTTGATAACTATGGCTACACCTTC
-	TRBV19	TRBJ1-4	TRBD1	CASNLGQGGSLFF	TGTGCCAGTAACCTCGGCCAGGGGGGGTCCCTGTTTTTT
-	TRBV5-1	TRBJ2-5	-	CASSTEGGRGETQYF	TGCGCCAGCAGCACGGAAGGGGGGAGAGGCGAGACCCAGTACTTC
once	TRBV10-3	TRBJ2-7	-	CAISESGQNPYEQYF	TGTGCCATCAGTGAATCCGGACAGAACCCCTACGAGCAGTACTTC
-	TRBV11-2	TRBJ2-1	-	CASSYSSVPVDEQFF	TGTGCCAGCAGCTACTCTAGCGTCCCTGTCGATGAGCAGTTCTTC
-	TRBV4-2	TRBJ2-7	-	CASSQDLGVGYEQYF	TGTGCCAGCAGCCAAGATCTGGGGGTAGGATACGAGCAGTACTTC
-	TRBV30	TRBJ2-7	TRBD2	CAWRGLGSYEQYF	TGTGCCTGGAGGGGACTAGGATCCTACGAGCAGTACTTC
-	TRBV6-4	TRBJ1-5	TRBD1	CASSVPGTGCYSNQPQHF	TGTGCCAGCAGTGTCCCCGGGACAGGGTGTTATAGCAATCAGCCCCAGCATTTT
-	TRBV7-6	TRBJ2-3	TRBD2	CASSLGAGDTDTQYF	TGTGCCAGCAGCTTAGGAGCGGGGGACACAGATACGCAGTATTTT
-	TRBV27	TRBJ2-3	TRBD2	CASSIAGGPADTQYF	TGTGCCAGCTCTATAGCGGGGGGTCCGGCAGATACGCAGTATTTT
-	TRBV5-1	TRBJ1-1	-	CASSPPSSGTMNTEAFF	TGCGCCAGCAGCCCCCCCAGTTCGGGAACTATGAACACTGAAGCTTTCTTT
-	TRBV28	TRBJ1-2	-	CASSPLRGGAYGYTF	TGTGCCAGCAGCCCCTTAAGGGGGGGTGCCTATGGCTACACCTTC
once	TRBV4-2	TRBJ1-2	-	CASSQPGPRNGYTF	TGTGCCAGCAGCCAACCGGGTCCTAGAAATGGCTACACCTTC